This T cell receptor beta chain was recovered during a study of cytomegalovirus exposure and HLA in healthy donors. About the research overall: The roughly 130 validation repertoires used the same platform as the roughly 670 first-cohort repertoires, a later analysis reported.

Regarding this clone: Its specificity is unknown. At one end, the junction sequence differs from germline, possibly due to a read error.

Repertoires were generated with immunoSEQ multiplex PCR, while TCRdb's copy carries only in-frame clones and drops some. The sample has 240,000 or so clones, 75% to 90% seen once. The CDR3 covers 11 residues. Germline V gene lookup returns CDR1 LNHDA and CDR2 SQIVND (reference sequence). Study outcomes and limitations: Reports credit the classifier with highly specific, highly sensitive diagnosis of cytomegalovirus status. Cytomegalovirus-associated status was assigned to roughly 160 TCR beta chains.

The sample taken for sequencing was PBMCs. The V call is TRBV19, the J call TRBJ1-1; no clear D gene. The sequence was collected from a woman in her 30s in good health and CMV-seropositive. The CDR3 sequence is CASSIRYEAFF. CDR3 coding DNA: TGTGCCAGCAGTATTCGGTATGAAGCTTTCTTT.